The TCR beta chain described here comes from a study of blood T cell repertoires in COVID-19. Sequencing was performed with immunoSEQ multiplex PCR; in TCRdb, only in-frame clones are kept and a portion is missing. The table shows about 71,000 clones, with about 85% occurring only once. This clone was picked up one time. The sample was peripheral blood. This clonotype was sampled from a man at least 80 years old with acute or convalescent COVID-19.

The CDR3 loop reads CASSPQNMDRGPTRGQYF. The CDR3 DNA sequence: TGTGCCAGCTCACCACAAAATATGGACAGGGGGCCAACGCGGGGCCAGTACTTC. The V call is TRBV18, the J call TRBJ2-5; TRBD1 matches at 11 bases. The CDR3 runs 18 residues. J lost 10 bases, V lost 1 base, and 17 bases had no gene match. CDR1 KGHSH and CDR2 LQKENI come from the germline V gene.